These T cell receptor beta chains were read from a single sample in a study of CD8 T cells in ankylosing spondylitis. TCRdb reprocessed the 5' RACE reads with MiXCR, giving one entry per CDR3 protein. Of a few hundred thousand distinct CDR3 sequences listed, about 11% were seen once; the top ten hold roughly 6.8%. The sample was blood, either unsorted or a sorted T cell fraction (not recorded which). The receptors shown here come from a male donor with ankylosing spondylitis or in good health (not recorded which). Both conserved end residues are part of each CDR3. A D gene is named only where the DNA matches it firmly. Clone size appears in some rows only: once, few, many, or a class for an expanded clone.

clone_size,d_call,v_call,j_call,cdr3_nt,cdr3_aa
.,TRBD2,TRBV7-2,TRBJ2-5,TGTGCCAGCCGTGGCGGGGGGGAATTGAAGACCCAGTACTTC,CASRGGGELKTQYF
.,TRBD2,TRBV5-1,TRBJ2-1,TGCGCCAGCAGCTCGGGACTAGCGGGAGGGCCGGATTTGGGGAATGAGCAGTTCTTC,CASSSGLAGGPDLGNEQFF
many,TRBD2,TRBV5-1,TRBJ2-1,TGCGCCAGCAGCTTGGTGGGGACTAGCTCAACGGGGGAGCAGTTCTTC,CASSLVGTSSTGEQFF
few,.,TRBV24-1,TRBJ2-3,TGTGCCACCAGTGATGACAGGATGGGGACAGATACGCAGTATTTT,CATSDDRMGTDTQYF
many,.,TRBV4-1,TRBJ2-3,TGCGCCAGCAGCCAAGGGGTTCGTGGCTCAGATACGCAGTATTTT,CASSQGVRGSDTQYF
.,.,TRBV4-2,TRBJ2-1,TGTGCCAGCAGCCAAGACTTCGGTGGGATGGCTGAGCAGTTCTTC,CASSQDFGGMAEQFF
many,.,TRBV27,TRBJ1-1,TGTGCCAGCAGGAACATGAACACTGAAGCTTTCTTT,CASRNMNTEAFF
many,.,TRBV3-1,TRBJ1-6,TGTGCCAGCAGCCAGATCGGACGGCCCCTCCACTTT,CASSQIGRPLHF
many,.,TRBV20-1,TRBJ2-3,TGCAGTGCTAGAGTGGACCGAAAACCCACAGATACGCAGTATTTT,CSARVDRKPTDTQYF
many,TRBD1,TRBV12-3/TRBV12-4,TRBJ1-1,TGTGCCAGCCGTGGACAGGGGGCCGCTGAAGCTTTCTTT,CASRGQGAAEAFF
many,TRBD1,TRBV20-1,TRBJ2-7,TGCAGTGCTAGAGGCGGTAGGGACAGGGGGTCCTACGAGCAGTACTTC,CSARGGRDRGSYEQYF
.,TRBD1,TRBV5-1,TRBJ1-1,TGCGCCAGCAGCTTGGGGGCAGGGGGTGAAGCTTTCTTT,CASSLGAGGEAFF
.,.,TRBV12-3/TRBV12-4,TRBJ2-3,TGTGCCAGCAGCTACTCCTATACGCAGTATTTT,CASSYSYTQYF
many,TRBD2,TRBV20-1,TRBJ2-5,TGCAGTGCTAGAGATGGGGAGCGGGGGGCTGGAGAGACCCAGTACTTC,CSARDGERGAGETQYF
few,.,TRBV2,TRBJ1-4,TGTGCCAGCAGTGAAGGACGGAATAATGAAAAACTGTTTTTT,CASSEGRNNEKLFF
.,TRBD1,TRBV20-1,TRBJ2-5,TGCTGTGCTAGGGGGCATGGCGGATCCCCCTACCAAGAGACCCAGTACTTC,CCARGHGGSPYQETQYF
many,TRBD2,TRBV27,TRBJ2-7,TGTGCCAGCGGCGGATGGCTAGCGGGGGCCGCCTACGAGCAGTACTTC,CASGGWLAGAAYEQYF
many,.,TRBV7-6,TRBJ1-4,TGTGCCAGCAGCTTAGGGCAGGGACGTGAAAAACTGTTTTTT,CASSLGQGREKLFF
.,TRBD2,TRBV29-1,TRBJ2-1,TGCAGCGTTGAACCAACGACTAGCGGTTCTTACAATGAGCAGTTCTTC,CSVEPTTSGSYNEQFF
.,.,TRBV27,TRBJ2-7,TGTGCCAGCAGCCCGAGAGACTGGGGAGAGCAGTACTTC,CASSPRDWGEQYF